The 18 T cell receptor beta chains reported below all come from one sample, sequenced in a study of response to subunit inactivated influenza vaccine. One entry per CDR3 protein results from TCRdb running MiXCR on the RT-PCR reads. The table has about 540,000 distinct CDR3 sequences, 20% to 25% seen once. A further study also used this sample, focusing on T cells expressing NK-cell markers. As that report states: The authors generated TCR beta cDNA through 5'RACE template switching with UMIs.

Specimen: CD4+ T cells sorted from PBMCs, collected roughly 13 days after vaccination. The receptor source for this set is a man between 45 and 60 years old who received an inactivated influenza vaccine.

This chain joins TRBV12-3 or TRBV12-4 and TRBJ2-2; 14 bases match TRBD2. The length of the CDR3 is 15 residues. The V gene end was trimmed by 9 bases and the J gene end by 6 bases; junction bases not matched to a gene: 6. CDR3 loop: CASGTSGSLAGELFF. In DNA form, the CDR3 reads TGTGCCAGTGGGACTAGCGGGAGTTTGGCCGGGGAGCTGTTTTTT.

The rearrangement links TRBV7-2 to TRBJ2-5; 7 bases map to TRBD1. This CDR3 comprises 13 residues. Germline-derived CDR1 and CDR2 are SGHTA and FQGNSA. J was trimmed by 3 bases and V by 5 bases; bases with no gene match: 3. The CDR3 sequence is CASSGDREETQYF. CDR3 DNA: TGTGCCAGCAGCGGCGACAGGGAAGAGACCCAGTACTTC.

The rearrangement joins TRBV27 to TRBJ2-7; a possible D gene is TRBD2 (5 bases). Germline V CDR1 and CDR2: MNHEY, SMNVEV (reference sequence). CDR3 length: 14 residues. Trimming cost V 4 bases and J 2 bases, with 12 bases left between them. CDR3 coding DNA: TGTGCCAGCAGTTCTCGCGGGCCTGCCTACGAGCAGTACTTC. Amino acid sequence: CASSSRGPAYEQYF.

The chain recombines TRBV30 with TRBJ1-5; the match to TRBD1 covers 7 bases. The CDR3 spans 15 residues. V was pared by 0 bases and J by 6 bases, with 8 bases of the junction left unmatched. Germline V gene data show CDR1 as GTSNPN and CDR2 as SVGIG (reference sequence). CDR3 DNA sequence: TGTGCCTGGAGTGTAAGGGACAGACTCGGTCAGCCCCAGCATTTT. Residues: CAWSVRDRLGQPQHF.

The chain links TRBV6-2 or TRBV6-3 to TRBJ2-1, with D maybe TRBD2 (5 bases). The V end lost 1 base, the J end lost 7 bases, and 17 bases lay between the germline ends. Germline-derived CDR1 and CDR2 are MNHEY and SVGEGT. CDR3 length: 16 amino acids. CDR3 sequence reads: CASSYFGRTLRNEQFF. For the CDR3, the DNA is TGTGCCAGCAGTTACTTCGGAAGGACTCTTCGAAATGAGCAGTTCTTC.

The rearrangement links TRBV7-8 to TRBJ2-3; the D gene is possibly TRBD1 (6 bases). CDR1 SGHVS and CDR2 FQNEAQ come from the germline V gene. Trimming pared 5 bases from V and 2 bases from J, leaving 17 bases between. The CDR3 extends over 16 amino acids. Here the CDR3 reads CASSPTRTVPTDTQYF. DNA for the CDR3: TGTGCCAGCAGCCCCACTCGGACAGTCCCCACAGATACGCAGTATTTT.

This clonotype was seen a few times. J is TRBJ2-5 and V is TRBV9; TRBD2 aligns across 7 bases. The length of the CDR3 is 14 residues. Germline-derived CDR1 and CDR2 are SGDLS and YYNGEE. V lost 2 bases, J lost 2 bases, and 3 bases stayed unmatched. In DNA, the CDR3 is TGTGCCAGCAGCGTGACTAGCAGACAAGAGACCCAGTACTTC. This codes for CASSVTSRQETQYF.

In its sample, this clonotype was seen many times. The V and J genes are TRBV7-2 and TRBJ2-7; D not certain. V gave up 2 bases and J gave up 1 base, with 9 bases separating them. CDR1 is SGHTA and CDR2 is FQGNSA in the germline V gene. This CDR3 region has 14 residues. For the CDR3, the DNA is TGTGCCAGCAGCTTAACCCTGGGATCCTACGAGCAGTACTTC. Protein product: CASSLTLGSYEQYF.

The chain has TRBV20-1 and TRBJ2-7, with 7 bases matching TRBD2. Germline CDR1 is DFQATT and CDR2 is SNEGSKA (reference sequence). V trimming: 0 bases; J trimming: 2 bases; junction bases outside the gene matches: 7. CDR3 size: 15 residues. In nucleotides, the CDR3 is TGCAGTGCTAGAGAGCCGGGGGGAGTGGCCTACGAGCAGTACTTC. Translating gives CSAREPGGVAYEQYF.

The J gene is TRBJ2-1, the V gene TRBV7-2; 7 bases are a match to TRBD2. The CDR3 covers 13 residues. In germline, CDR1 is SGHTA, CDR2 FQGNSA. CDR3 in amino acids: CVTSAGDYNEQFF. CDR3 bases: TGTGTCACGTCGGCGGGAGACTACAATGAGCAGTTCTTC.

This rearrangement joins TRBV12-3 or TRBV12-4 to TRBJ2-7, with 7 bases lining up with TRBD2. The CDR3 loop spans 15 amino acids. V gave up 6 bases and J gave up 3 bases; unmatched junction bases: 11. CDR3 sequence reads: CASRERGGGIYEQYF. The CDR3 DNA sequence: TGTGCCAGCAGGGAGAGGGGCGGGGGTATCTACGAGCAGTACTTC.

This clonotype occurred many times. The chain employs TRBV28 and TRBJ2-5; 7 bases align to TRBD1. CDR3 length equals 12 residues. Per germline, CDR1 MDHEN and CDR2 SYDVKM. The V and J ends lost 5 bases and 10 bases, in that order; junction bases with no gene match: 7. CDR3: CASSTGEMGQYF. DNA for the CDR3: TGTGCCAGCAGTACAGGGGAGATGGGCCAGTACTTC.

There are a few counts of this clonotype. The rearrangement joins TRBV20-1 to TRBJ2-2; possible D gene TRBD1, 7 bases. The germline V gene has CDR1 DFQATT and CDR2 SNEGSKA (reference sequence). The CDR3 covers 16 residues. V gave up 2 bases and J gave up 4 bases, with 17 bases separating them. In DNA, the CDR3 is TGCAGTGCTAGAACGTTCGGCAGGGGGGTCACCGGGGAGCTGTTTTTT. It encodes CSARTFGRGVTGELFF.

This sequence joins TRBV14 and TRBJ1-2; TRBD1 matches 7 bases. Trimming at V came to 4 bases and at J to 8 bases, leaving 7 bases not matched to a gene. The CDR3 spans 13 residues. Germline V CDR1 and CDR2: SGHDN, FVKESK. CDR3 protein: CASSRTGDRGYTF. DNA of the CDR3: TGTGCCAGCAGCCGCACAGGGGATAGGGGCTACACCTTC. The full variable domain, completed using reference TRBV14 and TRBJ1-2, is EAGVTQFPSHSVIEKGQTVTLRCDPISGHDNLYWYRRVMGKEIKFLLHFVKESKQDESGMPNNRFLAERTGGTYSTLKVQPAELEDSGVYFCASSRTGDRGYTFGSGTRLTVV.

This clonotype was counted at least ten times. The chain combines TRBV7-9 with TRBJ2-3; D may be TRBD1 or TRBD2 (6 bases each). This CDR3 region has 14 residues. V was cut by 4 bases and J by 1 base, with 9 bases left in between. CDR1 and CDR2 (germline): SEHNR, FQNEAQ (reference sequence). DNA of the CDR3: TGTGCCAGCAGCTCTAGGGGGGGCACAGATACGCAGTATTTT. Its protein is CASSSRGGTDTQYF.

This clonotype has a handful of counts. The rearrangement uses TRBV3-1 and TRBJ1-2; no clear D gene. The CDR3 extends over 12 amino acids. The V end lost 1 base, the J end lost 6 bases, and 6 bases lay between the germline ends. Per the germline V gene, CDR1 is LGHDT and CDR2 is YNNKEL (reference sequence). The CDR3 nucleotides are TGTGCCAGCAGCCAAGGCCCCAATGGCTACACCTTC. It encodes CASSQGPNGYTF.

This chain uses TRBV20-1 with TRBJ2-1; 7 bases are shared with TRBD1. Germline V lookup: CDR1 DFQATT, CDR2 SNEGSKA (reference sequence). The V and J ends lost 3 bases and 0 bases, in that order; junction bases with no gene match: 17. The CDR3 is 19 residues long. The CDR3 spells CSARSKRTGQESSYNEQFF. The DNA for the CDR3 is TGCAGTGCTAGGTCCAAACGGACAGGCCAAGAGAGCTCCTACAATGAGCAGTTCTTC.

The gene calls are TRBV7-6 and TRBJ1-2, with D hard to call. Germline lookup yields CDR1 SGHVS and CDR2 FNYEAQ. The V end lost 5 bases, the J end lost 2 bases, and 12 bases lay between the germline ends. This CDR3 has 14 residues. The CDR3 DNA sequence: TGTGCCAGCAGCAACGATAGGCTAAACTATGGCTACACCTTC. This translates into CASSNDRLNYGYTF.